The clone carrying this TCR beta chain appeared a few times. Isolated RNA was reverse transcribed in full, so expressed TCRB transcripts were sequenced. Roughly 3.4 million reads per sample on average were obtained from naive, central memory and regulatory T cell samples. Generated by immunoSEQ multiplex PCR, the TCRdb table keeps only in-frame clones and is missing some. The sample has 300,000 to 400,000 clones; around 12% are singletons. This entry comes from a study of beta chain features in type 1 diabetes. The CDR3 spans 13 residues. Germline V gene lookup returns CDR1 SGHRS and CDR2 YFSETQ. With 6 bases clipped from V and 5 bases from J, the junction kept 7 bases outside the gene matches.

This chain connects TRBV5-1 to TRBJ2-5; the match to TRBD2 covers 7 bases. This sequence originates from a young man in good health. Sequencing was carried out using naive CD4+ T cells from blood. The CDR3 DNA is TGCGCCAGCATTTTCAACGGGGGGGAGACCCAGTACTTC. Encoded protein: CASIFNGGETQYF.